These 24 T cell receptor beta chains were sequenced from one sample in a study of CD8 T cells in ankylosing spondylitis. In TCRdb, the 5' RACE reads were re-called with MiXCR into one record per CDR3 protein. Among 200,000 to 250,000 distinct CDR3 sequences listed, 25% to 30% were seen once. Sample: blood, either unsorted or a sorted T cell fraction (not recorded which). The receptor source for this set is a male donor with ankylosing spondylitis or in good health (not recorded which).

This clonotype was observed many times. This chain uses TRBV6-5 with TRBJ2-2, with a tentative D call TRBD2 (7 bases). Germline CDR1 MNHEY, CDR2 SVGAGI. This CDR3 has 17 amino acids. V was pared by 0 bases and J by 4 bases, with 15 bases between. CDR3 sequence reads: CASSYSTNREGTGELFF. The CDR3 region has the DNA TGTGCCAGCAGTTACTCCACAAACAGGGAGGGCACCGGGGAGCTGTTTTTT.

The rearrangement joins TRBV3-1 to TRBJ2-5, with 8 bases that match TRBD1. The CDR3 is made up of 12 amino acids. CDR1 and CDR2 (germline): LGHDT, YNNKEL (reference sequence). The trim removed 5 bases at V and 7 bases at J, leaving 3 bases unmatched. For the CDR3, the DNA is TGTGCCAGCAGCTACACAGGGGGGACCCAGTACTTC. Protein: CASSYTGGTQYF.

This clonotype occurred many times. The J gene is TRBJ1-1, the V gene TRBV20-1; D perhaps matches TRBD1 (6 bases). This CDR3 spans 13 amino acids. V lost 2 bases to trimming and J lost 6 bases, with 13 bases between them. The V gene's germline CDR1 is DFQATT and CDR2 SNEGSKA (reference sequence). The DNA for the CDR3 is TGCAGTGCTAGAACCGACAGGACCCCTGAAGCTTTCTTT. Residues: CSARTDRTPEAFF.

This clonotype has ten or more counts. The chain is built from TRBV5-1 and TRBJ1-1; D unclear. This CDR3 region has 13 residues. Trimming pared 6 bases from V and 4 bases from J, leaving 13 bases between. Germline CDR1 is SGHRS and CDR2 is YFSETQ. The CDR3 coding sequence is TGCGCCAGCACGACCCAGACGGGCACTGAAGCTTTCTTT. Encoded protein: CASTTQTGTEAFF.

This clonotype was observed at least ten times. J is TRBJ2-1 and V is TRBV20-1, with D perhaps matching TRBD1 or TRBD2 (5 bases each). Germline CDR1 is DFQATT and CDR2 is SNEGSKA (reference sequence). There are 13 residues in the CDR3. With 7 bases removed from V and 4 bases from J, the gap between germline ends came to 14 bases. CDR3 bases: TGCAGTGTCCGGGGCTCGATTTACAATGAGCAGTTCTTC. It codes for CSVRGSIYNEQFF.

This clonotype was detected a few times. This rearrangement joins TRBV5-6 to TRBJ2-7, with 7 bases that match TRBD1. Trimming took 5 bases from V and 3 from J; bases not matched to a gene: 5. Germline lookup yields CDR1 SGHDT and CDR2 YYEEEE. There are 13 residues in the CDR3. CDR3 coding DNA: TGTGCCAGCAGACTGACAGGGAACTACGAGCAGTACTTC. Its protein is CASRLTGNYEQYF. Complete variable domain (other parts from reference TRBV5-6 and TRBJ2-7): DAGVTQSPTHLIKTRGQQVTLRCSPKSGHDTVSWYQQALGQGPQFIFQYYEEEERQRGNFPDRFSGHQFPNYSSELNVNALLLGDSALYLCASRLTGNYEQYFGPGTRLTVT.

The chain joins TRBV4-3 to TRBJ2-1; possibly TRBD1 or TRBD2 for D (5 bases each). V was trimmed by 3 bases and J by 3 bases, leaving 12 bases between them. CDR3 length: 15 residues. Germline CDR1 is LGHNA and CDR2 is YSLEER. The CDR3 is CASSQLGAYYNEQFF. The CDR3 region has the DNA TGCGCCAGCAGCCAGCTCGGGGCCTACTACAATGAGCAGTTCTTC.

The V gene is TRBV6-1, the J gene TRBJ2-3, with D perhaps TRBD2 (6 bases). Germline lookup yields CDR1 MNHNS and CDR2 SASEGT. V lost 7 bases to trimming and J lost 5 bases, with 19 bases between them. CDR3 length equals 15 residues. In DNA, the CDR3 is TGTGCCAGCAAGAGACTAGAAACAGCCGGAGATACGCAGTATTTT. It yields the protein CASKRLETAGDTQYF.

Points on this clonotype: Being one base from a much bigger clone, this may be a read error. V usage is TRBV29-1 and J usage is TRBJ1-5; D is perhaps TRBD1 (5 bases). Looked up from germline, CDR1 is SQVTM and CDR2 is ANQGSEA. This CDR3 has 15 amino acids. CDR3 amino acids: CSVVADGTGNQSQHF. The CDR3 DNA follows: TGCAGCGTTGTGGCTGACGGGACGGGGAATCAGTCCCAGCATTTT.

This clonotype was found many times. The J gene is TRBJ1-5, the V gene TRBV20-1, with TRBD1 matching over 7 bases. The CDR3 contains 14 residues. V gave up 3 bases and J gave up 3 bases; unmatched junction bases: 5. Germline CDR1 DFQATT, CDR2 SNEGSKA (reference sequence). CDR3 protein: CSARTGSFNQPQHF. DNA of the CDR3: TGCAGTGCTAGGACAGGGAGTTTCAATCAGCCCCAGCATTTT.

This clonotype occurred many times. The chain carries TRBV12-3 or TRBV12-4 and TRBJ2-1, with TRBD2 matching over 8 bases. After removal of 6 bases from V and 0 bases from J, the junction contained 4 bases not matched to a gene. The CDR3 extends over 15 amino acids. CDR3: CASRQGLVSYNEQFF. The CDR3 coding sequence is TGTGCCAGCAGACAGGGACTAGTCTCCTACAATGAGCAGTTCTTC.

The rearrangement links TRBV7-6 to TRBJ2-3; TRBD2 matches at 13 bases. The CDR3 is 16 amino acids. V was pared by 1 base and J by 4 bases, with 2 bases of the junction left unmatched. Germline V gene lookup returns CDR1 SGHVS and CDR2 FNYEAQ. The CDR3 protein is CASSLGLAGGSDTQYF. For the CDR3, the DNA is TGTGCCAGCAGCTTAGGACTAGCGGGAGGATCAGATACGCAGTATTTT.

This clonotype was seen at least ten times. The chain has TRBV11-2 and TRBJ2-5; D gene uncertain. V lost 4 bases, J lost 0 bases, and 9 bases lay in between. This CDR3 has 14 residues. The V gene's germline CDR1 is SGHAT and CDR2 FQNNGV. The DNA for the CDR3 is TGTGCCAGCAGCTATAATGCCAACCAAGAGACCCAGTACTTC. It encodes CASSYNANQETQYF.

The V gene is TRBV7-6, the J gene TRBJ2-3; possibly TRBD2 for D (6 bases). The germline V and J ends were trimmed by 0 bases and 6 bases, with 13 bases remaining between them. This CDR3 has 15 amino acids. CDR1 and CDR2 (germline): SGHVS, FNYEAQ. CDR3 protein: CASSLAGRETDTQYF. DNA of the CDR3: TGTGCCAGCAGCTTAGCCGGCCGGGAGACGGATACGCAGTATTTT.

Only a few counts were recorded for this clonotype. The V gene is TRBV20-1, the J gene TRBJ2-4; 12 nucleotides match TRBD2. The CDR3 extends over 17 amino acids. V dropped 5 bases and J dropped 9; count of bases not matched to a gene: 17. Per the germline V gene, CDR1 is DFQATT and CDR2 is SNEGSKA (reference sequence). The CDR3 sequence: CSAPPLTSGSGGGIQYF. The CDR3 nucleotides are TGCAGTGCTCCCCCCTTGACTAGCGGGAGCGGGGGGGGCATTCAGTACTTC.

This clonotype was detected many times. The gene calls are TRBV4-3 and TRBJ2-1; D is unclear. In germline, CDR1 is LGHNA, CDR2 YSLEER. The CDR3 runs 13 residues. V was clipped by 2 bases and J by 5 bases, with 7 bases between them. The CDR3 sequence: CASSQSYNNEQFF. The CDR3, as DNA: TGCGCCAGCAGCCAAAGCTACAACAATGAGCAGTTCTTC.

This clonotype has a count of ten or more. Here the CDR3 DNA reads TGTGCCAGCAGCTCGGACGGATACTATGGCTACACCTTC. Translating gives CASSSDGYYGYTF. The V and J genes are TRBV5-5 and TRBJ1-2; D not certain. This CDR3 has 13 residues. The V end lost 3 bases, the J end lost 3 bases, and 9 bases lay between the germline ends. CDR1 is SGHKS and CDR2 is YYEKEE in the germline V gene (reference sequence).

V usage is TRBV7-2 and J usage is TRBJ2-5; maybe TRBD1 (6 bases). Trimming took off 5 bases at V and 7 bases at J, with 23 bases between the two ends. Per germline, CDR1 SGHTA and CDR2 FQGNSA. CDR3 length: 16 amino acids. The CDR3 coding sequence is TGTGCCAGCAGCAACCGAGCAGCGACAGGACCCAGGACCCAGTACTTC. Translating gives CASSNRAATGPRTQYF.

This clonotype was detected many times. This CDR3 is CATSRDKTPNQPQHF. CDR3 bases: TGTGCCACCAGCAGAGATAAGACACCCAATCAGCCCCAGCATTTT. The J gene is TRBJ1-5, the V gene TRBV15; D not resolved. This CDR3 region has 15 residues. Trimming removed 0 bases from V and 3 bases from J, with 9 bases in between. Germline CDR1 and CDR2: LNHNV and YYDKDF (reference sequence).

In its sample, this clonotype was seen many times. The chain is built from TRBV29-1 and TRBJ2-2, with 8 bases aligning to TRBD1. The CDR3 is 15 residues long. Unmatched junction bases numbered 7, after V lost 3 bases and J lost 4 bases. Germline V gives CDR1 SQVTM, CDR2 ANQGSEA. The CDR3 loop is CSVDVQGVFTGELFF. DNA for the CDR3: TGCAGCGTTGATGTACAGGGGGTGTTCACCGGGGAGCTGTTTTTT.

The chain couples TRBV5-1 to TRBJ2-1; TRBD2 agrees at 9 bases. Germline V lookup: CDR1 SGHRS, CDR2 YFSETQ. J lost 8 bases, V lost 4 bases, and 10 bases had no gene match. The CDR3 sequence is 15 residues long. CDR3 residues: CASSARTSETDEQFF. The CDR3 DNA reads TGCGCCAGCAGCGCCCGGACTAGCGAGACCGATGAGCAGTTCTTC.

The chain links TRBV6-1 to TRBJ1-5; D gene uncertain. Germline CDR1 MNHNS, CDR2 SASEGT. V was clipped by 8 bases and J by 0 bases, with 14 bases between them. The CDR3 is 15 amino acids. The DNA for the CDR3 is TGTGCCAGCCGGCGGACTGTGGATAGCAATCAGCCCCAGCATTTT. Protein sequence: CASRRTVDSNQPQHF.

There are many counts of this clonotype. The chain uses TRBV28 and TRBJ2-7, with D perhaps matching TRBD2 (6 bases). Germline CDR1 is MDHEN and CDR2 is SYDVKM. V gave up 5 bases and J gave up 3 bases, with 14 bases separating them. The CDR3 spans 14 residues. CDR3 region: CASSLPSGDYEQYF. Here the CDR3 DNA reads TGTGCCAGCAGTCTTCCTTCGGGAGACTACGAGCAGTACTTC.

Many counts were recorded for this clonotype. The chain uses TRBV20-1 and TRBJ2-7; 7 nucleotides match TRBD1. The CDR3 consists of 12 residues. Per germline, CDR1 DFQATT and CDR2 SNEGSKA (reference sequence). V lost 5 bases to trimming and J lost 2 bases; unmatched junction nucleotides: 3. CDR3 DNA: TGCAGTGCTGGGACAGCGCCCTACGAGCAGTACTTC. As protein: CSAGTAPYEQYF.